This T cell receptor beta chain is from a study of CXCR3-negative and CXCR3-positive naive CD8 T cells. Points from the study as a whole: Once cells were cryopreserved, CXCR3 expression went down partly, and most assays used fresh PBMCs. Similar TRBV-TRBJ usage characterized naive CXCR3-negative and CXCR3-positive cells; memory cells differed. Each naive subset displayed comparably high diversity, whereas memory CD8+ cells displayed much lower diversity.

Notes on this clonotype: Its antigen is unidentified.

Each CD8+ T cell subset was flow-sorted in triplicate. Every sort contained a few hundred thousand cells. The CDR3 has 12 amino acids. Per the germline V gene, CDR1 is DFQATT and CDR2 is SNEGSKA (reference sequence). TRB cDNA was prepared as libraries by UMI-labeled 5' RACE. TCRdb reanalyzed the 5' RACE reads, giving one entry per CDR3 protein sequence and no DNA. The sample has about 48,000 distinct CDR3 sequences. The chain employs TRBV20-1 and TRBJ2-7; TCRdb indicates TRBD1, and absent DNA this call remains unverified. The sample taken for sequencing was memory CD8+ T cells from blood. The sequence came from a human donor in good health. Some clones in this sample may be carry-over from other donors' samples. The CDR3: CSARHGGYEQYF.